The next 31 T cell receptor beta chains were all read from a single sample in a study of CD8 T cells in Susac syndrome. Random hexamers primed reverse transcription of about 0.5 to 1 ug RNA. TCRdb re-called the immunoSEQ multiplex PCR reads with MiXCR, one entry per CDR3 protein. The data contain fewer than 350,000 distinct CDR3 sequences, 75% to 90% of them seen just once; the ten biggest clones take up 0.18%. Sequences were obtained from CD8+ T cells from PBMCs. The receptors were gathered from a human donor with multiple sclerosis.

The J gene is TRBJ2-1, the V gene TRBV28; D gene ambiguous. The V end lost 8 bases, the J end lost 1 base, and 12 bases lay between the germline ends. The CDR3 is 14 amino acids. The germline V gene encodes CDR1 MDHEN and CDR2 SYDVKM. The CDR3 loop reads CASRLAVSYNEQFF. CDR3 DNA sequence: TGTGCCAGCCGGTTAGCTGTGTCCTACAATGAGCAGTTCTTC.

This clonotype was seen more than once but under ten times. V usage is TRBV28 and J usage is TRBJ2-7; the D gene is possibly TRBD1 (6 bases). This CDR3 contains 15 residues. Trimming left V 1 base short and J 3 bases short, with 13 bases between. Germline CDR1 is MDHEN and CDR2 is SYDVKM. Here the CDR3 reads CASSLFLDSYYEQYF. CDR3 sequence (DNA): TGTGCCAGCAGTTTATTCCTGGACAGCTACTACGAGCAGTACTTC.

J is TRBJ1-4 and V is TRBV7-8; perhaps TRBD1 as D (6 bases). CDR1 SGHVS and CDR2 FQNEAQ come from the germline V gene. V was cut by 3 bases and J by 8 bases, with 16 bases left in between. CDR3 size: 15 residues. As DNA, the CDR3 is TGTGCCAGCAGCTTCGGAACAGGGATAGCCGAAAAACTGTTTTTT. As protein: CASSFGTGIAEKLFF.

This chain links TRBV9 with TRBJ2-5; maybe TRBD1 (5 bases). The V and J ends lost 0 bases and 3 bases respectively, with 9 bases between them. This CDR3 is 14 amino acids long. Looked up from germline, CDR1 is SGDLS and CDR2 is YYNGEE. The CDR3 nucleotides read TGTGCCAGCAGCGTAGAACAGGACGAAGAGACCCAGTACTTC. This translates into CASSVEQDEETQYF.

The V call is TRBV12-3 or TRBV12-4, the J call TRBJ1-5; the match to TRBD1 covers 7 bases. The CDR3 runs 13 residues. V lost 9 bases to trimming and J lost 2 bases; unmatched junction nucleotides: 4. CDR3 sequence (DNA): TGTGCCAGTAAAACAGGGGGCAATCAGCCCCAGCATTTT. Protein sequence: CASKTGGNQPQHF.

The CDR3 nucleotides are TGTGCCAGCAGCCCACGTGGGGACTCCTATAATTCACCCCTCCACTTT. The encoded protein is CASSPRGDSYNSPLHF. This rearrangement joins TRBV3-1 to TRBJ1-6; no reliable D call. The ends were cut back, 4 bases at V and 0 bases at J, with 10 bases in the middle. Germline-derived CDR1 and CDR2 are LGHDT and YNNKEL (reference sequence). The CDR3 length is 16 residues.

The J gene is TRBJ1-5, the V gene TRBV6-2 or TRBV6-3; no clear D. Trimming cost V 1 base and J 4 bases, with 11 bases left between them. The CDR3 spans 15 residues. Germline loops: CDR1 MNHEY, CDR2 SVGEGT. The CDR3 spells CASSYLNPRNQPQHF. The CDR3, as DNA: TGTGCCAGCAGTTACTTGAATCCTCGGAATCAGCCCCAGCATTTT.

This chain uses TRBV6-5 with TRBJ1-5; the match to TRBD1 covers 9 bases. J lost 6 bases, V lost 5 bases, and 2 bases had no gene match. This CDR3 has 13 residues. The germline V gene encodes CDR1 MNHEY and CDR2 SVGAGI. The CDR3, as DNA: TGTGCCAGCAGTGGGACAGGGACTCAGCCCCAGCATTTT. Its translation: CASSGTGTQPQHF.

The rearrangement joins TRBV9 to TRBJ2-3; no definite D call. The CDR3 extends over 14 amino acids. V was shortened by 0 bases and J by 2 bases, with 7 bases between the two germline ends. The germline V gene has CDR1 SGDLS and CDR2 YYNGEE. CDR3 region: CASSVGGPTDTQYF. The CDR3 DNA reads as TGTGCCAGCAGCGTAGGAGGACCCACAGATACGCAGTATTTT.

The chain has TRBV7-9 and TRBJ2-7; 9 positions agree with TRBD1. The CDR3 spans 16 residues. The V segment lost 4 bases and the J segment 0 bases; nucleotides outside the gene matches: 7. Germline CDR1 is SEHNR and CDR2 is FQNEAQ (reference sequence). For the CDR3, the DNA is TGTGCCAGCAGCTCGCCTCCGGGACAGGGCTCCTACGAGCAGTACTTC. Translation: CASSSPPGQGSYEQYF.

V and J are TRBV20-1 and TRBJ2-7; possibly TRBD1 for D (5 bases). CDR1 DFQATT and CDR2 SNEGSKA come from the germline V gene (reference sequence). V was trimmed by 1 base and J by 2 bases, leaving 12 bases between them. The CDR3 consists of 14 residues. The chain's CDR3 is CSARVGREPYEQYF. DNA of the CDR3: TGCAGTGCTAGAGTGGGGCGAGAACCCTACGAGCAGTACTTC.

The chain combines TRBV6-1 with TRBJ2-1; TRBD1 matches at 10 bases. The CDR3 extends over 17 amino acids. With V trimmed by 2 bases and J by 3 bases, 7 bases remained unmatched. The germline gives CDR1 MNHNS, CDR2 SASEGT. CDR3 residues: CASSELRGTGVYNEQFF. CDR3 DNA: TGTGCCAGCAGTGAACTCAGAGGGACAGGGGTCTACAATGAGCAGTTCTTC.

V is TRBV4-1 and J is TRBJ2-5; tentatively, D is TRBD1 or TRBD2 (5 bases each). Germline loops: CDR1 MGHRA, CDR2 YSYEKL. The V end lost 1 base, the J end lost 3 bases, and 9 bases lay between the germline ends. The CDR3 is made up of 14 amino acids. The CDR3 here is CASSQVGTEETQYF. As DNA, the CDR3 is TGCGCCAGCAGCCAAGTCGGGACGGAAGAGACCCAGTACTTC.

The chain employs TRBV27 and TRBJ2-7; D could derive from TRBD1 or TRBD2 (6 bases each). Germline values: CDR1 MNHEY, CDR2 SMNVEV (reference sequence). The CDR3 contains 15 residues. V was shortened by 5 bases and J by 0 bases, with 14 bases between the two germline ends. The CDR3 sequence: CASSRGQVPSYEQYF. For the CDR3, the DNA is TGTGCCAGCAGTCGGGGGCAGGTACCCTCCTACGAGCAGTACTTC.

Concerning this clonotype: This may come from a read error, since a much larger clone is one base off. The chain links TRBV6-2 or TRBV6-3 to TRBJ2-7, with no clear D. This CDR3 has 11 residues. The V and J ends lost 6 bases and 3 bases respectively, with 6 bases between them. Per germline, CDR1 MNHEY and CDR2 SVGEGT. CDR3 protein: CASSHNYEQYF. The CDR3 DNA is TGTGCCAGCAGCCACAACTACGAGCAGTACTTC.

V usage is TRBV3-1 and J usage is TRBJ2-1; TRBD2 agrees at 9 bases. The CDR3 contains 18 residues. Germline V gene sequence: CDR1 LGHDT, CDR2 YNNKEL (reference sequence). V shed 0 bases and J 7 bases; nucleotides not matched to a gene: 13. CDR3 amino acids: CASSQEGASGAPGNEQFF. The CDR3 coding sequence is TGTGCCAGCAGCCAAGAAGGGGCTAGCGGGGCCCCCGGGAATGAGCAGTTCTTC.

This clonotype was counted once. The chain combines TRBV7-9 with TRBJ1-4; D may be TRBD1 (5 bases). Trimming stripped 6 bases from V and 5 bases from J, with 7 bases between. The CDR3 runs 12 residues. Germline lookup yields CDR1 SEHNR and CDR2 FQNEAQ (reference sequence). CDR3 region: CASSSGNEKLFF. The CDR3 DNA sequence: TGTGCCAGCAGTTCAGGGAATGAAAAACTGTTTTTT.

CDR3 amino acids: CAGGTANTGELFF. CDR3 DNA: TGTGCCGGCGGGACAGCTAACACCGGGGAGCTGTTTTTT. The chain combines TRBV6-2 or TRBV6-3 with TRBJ2-2; tentatively, D is TRBD1 (7 bases). Trimming removed 11 bases at V and 2 bases at J, with 12 bases between. Germline V lookup: CDR1 MNHEY, CDR2 SVGEGT. CDR3 length: 13 amino acids.

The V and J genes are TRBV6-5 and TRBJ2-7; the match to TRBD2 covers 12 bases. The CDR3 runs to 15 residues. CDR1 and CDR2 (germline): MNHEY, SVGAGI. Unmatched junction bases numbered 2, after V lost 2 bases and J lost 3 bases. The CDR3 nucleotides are TGTGCCAGCAGTTACACTAGCGGGAGGTTCTACGAGCAGTACTTC. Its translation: CASSYTSGRFYEQYF.

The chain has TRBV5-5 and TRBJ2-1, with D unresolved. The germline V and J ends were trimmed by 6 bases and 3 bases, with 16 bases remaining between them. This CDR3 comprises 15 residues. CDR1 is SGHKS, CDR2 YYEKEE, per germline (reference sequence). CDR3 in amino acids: CASIQPAGYYNEQFF. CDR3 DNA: TGTGCCAGCATCCAGCCCGCAGGCTACTACAATGAGCAGTTCTTC.

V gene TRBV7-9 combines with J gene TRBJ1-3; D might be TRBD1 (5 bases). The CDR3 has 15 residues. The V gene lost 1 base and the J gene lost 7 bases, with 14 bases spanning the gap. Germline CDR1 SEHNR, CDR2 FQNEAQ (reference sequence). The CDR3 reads CASSLEGSQGNTIYF. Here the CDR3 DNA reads TGTGCCAGCAGCTTAGAGGGGTCCCAGGGTAACACCATATATTTT.

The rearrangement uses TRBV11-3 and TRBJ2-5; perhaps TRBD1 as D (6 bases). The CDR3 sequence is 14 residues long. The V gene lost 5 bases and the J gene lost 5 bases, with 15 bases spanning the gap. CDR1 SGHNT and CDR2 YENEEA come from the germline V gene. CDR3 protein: CASSPRTAPETQYF. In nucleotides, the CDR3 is TGTGCCAGCAGCCCCCGGACAGCCCCTGAGACCCAGTACTTC.

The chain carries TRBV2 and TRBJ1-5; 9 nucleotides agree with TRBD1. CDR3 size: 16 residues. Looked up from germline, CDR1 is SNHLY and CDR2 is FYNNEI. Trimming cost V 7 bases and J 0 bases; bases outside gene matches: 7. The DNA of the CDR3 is TGTGCCAGCACCTACCGGGACAGGGTTAGCAATCAGCCCCAGCATTTT. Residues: CASTYRDRVSNQPQHF. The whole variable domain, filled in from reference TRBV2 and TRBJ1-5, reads EPEVTQTPSHQVTQMGQEVILRCVPISNHLYFYWYRQILGQKVEFLVSFYNNEISEKSEIFDDQFSVERPDGSNFTLKIRSTKLEDSAMYFCASTYRDRVSNQPQHFGDGTRLSIL.

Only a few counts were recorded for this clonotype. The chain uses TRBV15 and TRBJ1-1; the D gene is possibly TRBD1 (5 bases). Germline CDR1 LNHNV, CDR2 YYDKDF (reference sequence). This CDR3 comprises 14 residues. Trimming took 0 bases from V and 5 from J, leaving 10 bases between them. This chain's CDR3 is CATSRDLGGTEAFF. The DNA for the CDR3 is TGTGCCACCAGCAGAGATCTCGGGGGAACTGAAGCTTTCTTT.

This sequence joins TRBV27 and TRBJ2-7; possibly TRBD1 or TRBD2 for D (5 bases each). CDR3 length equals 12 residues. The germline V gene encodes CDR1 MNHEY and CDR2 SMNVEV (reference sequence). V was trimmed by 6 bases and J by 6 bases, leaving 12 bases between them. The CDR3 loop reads CASREQRGEQYF. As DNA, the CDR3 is TGTGCCAGCAGAGAACAGAGGGGCGAGCAGTACTTC.

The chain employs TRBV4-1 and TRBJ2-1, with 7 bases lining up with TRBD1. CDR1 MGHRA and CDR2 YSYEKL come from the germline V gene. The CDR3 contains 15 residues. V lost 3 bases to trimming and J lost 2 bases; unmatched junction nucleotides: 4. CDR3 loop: CASSHRDRAYNEQFF. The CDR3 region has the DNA TGCGCCAGCAGCCACCGGGACAGAGCCTACAATGAGCAGTTCTTC.

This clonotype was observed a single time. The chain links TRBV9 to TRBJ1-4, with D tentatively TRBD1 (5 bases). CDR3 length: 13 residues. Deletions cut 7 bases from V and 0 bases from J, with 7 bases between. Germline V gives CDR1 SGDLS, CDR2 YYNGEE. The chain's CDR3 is CASGTATNEKLFF. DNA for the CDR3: TGTGCCAGCGGGACCGCAACTAATGAAAAACTGTTTTTT.

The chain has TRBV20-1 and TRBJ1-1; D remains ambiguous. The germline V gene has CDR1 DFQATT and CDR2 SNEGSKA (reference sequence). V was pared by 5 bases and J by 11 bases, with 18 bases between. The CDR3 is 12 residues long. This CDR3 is CSAPYSGLGAFF. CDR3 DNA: TGCAGTGCTCCTTACTCAGGCCTGGGGGCTTTCTTT.

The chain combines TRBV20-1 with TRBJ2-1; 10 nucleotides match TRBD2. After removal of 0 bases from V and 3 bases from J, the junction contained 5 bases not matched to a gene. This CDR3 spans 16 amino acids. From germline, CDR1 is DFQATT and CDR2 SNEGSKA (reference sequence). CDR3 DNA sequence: TGCAGTGCTAGAGAGTCTCTAGCGGGAGTCTACAATGAGCAGTTCTTC. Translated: CSARESLAGVYNEQFF.

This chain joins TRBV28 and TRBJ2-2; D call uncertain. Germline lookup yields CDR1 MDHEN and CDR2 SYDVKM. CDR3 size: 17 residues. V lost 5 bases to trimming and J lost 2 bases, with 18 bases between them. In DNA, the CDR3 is TGTGCCAGCAGTCCAGCGATTATGCAGGCTAACACCGGGGAGCTGTTTTTT. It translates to CASSPAIMQANTGELFF.

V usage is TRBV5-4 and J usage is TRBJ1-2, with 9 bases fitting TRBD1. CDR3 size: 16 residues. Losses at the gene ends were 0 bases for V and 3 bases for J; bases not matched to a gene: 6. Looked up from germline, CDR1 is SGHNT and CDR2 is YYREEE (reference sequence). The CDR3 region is CASSLAEQGADYGYTF. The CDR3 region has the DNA TGTGCCAGCAGCTTGGCCGAACAGGGGGCGGACTATGGCTACACCTTC.